The 32 T cell receptor beta chains below were found in one sample sequenced in a study of Graves' ophthalmopathy and Graves' hyperthyroidism. As the template, RNA transcripts were used to amplify TCR beta CDR3 regions. HTBI-primed RT-PCR formed the first round, and a multiplex PCR formed the second. TCRdb re-derived calls from the multiplex PCR reads in MiXCR, one entry per CDR3 protein. The data hold 200,000 to 300,000 distinct CDR3 sequences, with 40% to 50% observed a single time. Sample: peripheral blood. The receptors shown here come from an adult man with Graves' ophthalmopathy.

In the case of this clonotype: Sequence at one end of the junction differs from germline and may be a read error. The chain links TRBV12-3 or TRBV12-4 to TRBJ1-6; no clear D. The CDR3 runs 15 residues. The chain's CDR3 is CVSSWVGEANSPLHF. CDR3 DNA sequence: TGTGTCAGCAGCTGGGTCGGGGAGGCAAATTCACCCCTCCACTTT.

In its sample, this clonotype was seen many times. The gene calls are TRBV20-1 and TRBJ1-2, with D unclear. Germline-derived CDR1 and CDR2 are DFQATT and SNEGSKA (reference sequence). V lost 7 bases, J lost 7 bases, and 7 bases lay in between. The CDR3 covers 9 residues. Written as DNA, the CDR3 is TGCAGTGATAAGCGTGGCTACACCTTC. Translated, it gives CSDKRGYTF.

The sample holds one count of this clonotype. The CDR3 DNA is TGTGCCAGCAGTCCTTGGTCGGGGGAGCTGTTTTTT. Translated: CASSPWSGELFF. The J gene is TRBJ2-2, the V gene TRBV6-5; D is unresolved. CDR3 length: 12 amino acids. V lost 5 bases, J lost 8 bases, and 9 bases lay in between. CDR1 and CDR2 (germline): MNHEY, SVGAGI.

The chain employs TRBV25-1 and TRBJ2-6; the match to TRBD1 covers 8 bases. From germline, CDR1 is MGHDK and CDR2 SYGVNS. This CDR3 has 20 amino acids. V was clipped by 1 base and J by 0 bases; unmatched bases: 11. Here the CDR3 reads CASSELALRDRSSGANVLTF. DNA for the CDR3: TGTGCCAGCAGTGAATTAGCGTTGAGGGACAGGAGCTCTGGGGCCAACGTCCTGACTTTC.

This clonotype was observed a few times. The chain is built from TRBV7-9 and TRBJ2-5; no firm D call. The CDR3 is 13 residues long. Deletions cut 2 bases from V and 2 bases from J, with 6 bases between. CDR1 and CDR2 (germline): SEHNR, FQNEAQ (reference sequence). The CDR3 loop reads CASSLSDQETQYF. The CDR3 region has the DNA TGTGCCAGCAGCTTATCGGATCAAGAGACCCAGTACTTC.

The rearrangement joins TRBV7-2 to TRBJ2-5; unclear D gene. Germline V gene sequence: CDR1 SGHTA, CDR2 FQGNSA. The CDR3 contains 13 residues. Trimming took off 5 bases at V and 4 bases at J, with 11 bases between the two ends. The DNA for the CDR3 is TGTGCCAGCAGCCCCCGGGCCATAGAGACCCAGTACTTC. This codes for CASSPRAIETQYF. The whole variable domain, filled in from reference TRBV7-2 and TRBJ2-5, reads GAGVSQSPSNKVTEKGKDVELRCDPISGHTALYWYRQSLGQGLEFLIYFQGNSAPDKSGLPSDRFSAERTGGSVSTLTIQRTQQEDSAVYLCASSPRAIETQYFGPGTRLLVL.

The chain has TRBV18 and TRBJ2-2; a weak D match, TRBD1 (5 bases). Trimming left V 4 bases short and J 1 base short, with 7 bases between. The CDR3 totals 14 residues. CDR1 is KGHSH, CDR2 LQKENI, per germline. The CDR3 nucleotides read TGTGCCAGCTCACGACAGCAGAACACCGGGGAGCTGTTTTTT. This gives the protein CASSRQQNTGELFF.

This clonotype was detected only once. The chain links TRBV9 to TRBJ2-6, with D perhaps matching TRBD1 or TRBD2 (5 bases each). Germline assignment: CDR1 SGDLS and CDR2 YYNGEE. This CDR3 spans 20 amino acids. The V end lost 1 base, the J end lost 0 bases, and 20 bases lay between the germline ends. The CDR3 is CASSVWPGRSPSSGANVLTF. Here the CDR3 DNA reads TGTGCCAGCAGCGTATGGCCGGGGCGGAGCCCAAGCTCTGGGGCCAACGTCCTGACTTTC.

This rearrangement joins TRBV29-1 to TRBJ1-2, with 7 positions matching TRBD1. The ends lost 8 bases at V and 3 bases at J; junction bases unmatched: 12. The CDR3 runs to 14 residues. From germline, CDR1 is SQVTM and CDR2 ANQGSEA. CDR3 nucleotides: TGCAGCACCAGCCAAGCCGACAGGGACTATGGCTACACCTTC. Residues: CSTSQADRDYGYTF.

About this clonotype itself: One junction end does not reproduce the germline sequence, and a read error may be involved. CDR3 DNA sequence: TGTGCCAGCAGTTACGAGGGTTACTCTGGAAACACCATATATTTT. Translation: CASSYEGYSGNTIYF. The rearrangement links TRBV10-3 to TRBJ1-3; D call uncertain. Germline V lookup: CDR1 ENHRY, CDR2 SYGVKD. There are 15 residues in the CDR3.

This chain uses TRBV7-9 with TRBJ2-7; 7 bases line up with TRBD1. Unmatched junction bases numbered 3, after V lost 5 bases and J lost 2 bases. Germline V gene sequence: CDR1 SEHNR, CDR2 FQNEAQ (reference sequence). This CDR3 comprises 13 residues. The CDR3 here is CASSGDSTYEQYF. CDR3 in DNA: TGTGCCAGCAGCGGGGACAGCACCTACGAGCAGTACTTC.

This clonotype showed up just a few times. The chain links TRBV6-5 to TRBJ1-2; no reliable D call. This CDR3 is built from 14 residues. Germline CDR1 is MNHEY and CDR2 is SVGAGI. With 2 bases removed from V and 13 bases from J, the gap between germline ends came to 20 bases. As DNA, the CDR3 is TGTGCCAGCAGTTACGCCAATCACGGGCTCCCAAGCACCTTC. Amino acid sequence: CASSYANHGLPSTF.

This chain links TRBV29-1 with TRBJ1-1; D is ambiguous. This CDR3 contains 13 residues. Deletions cut 6 bases from V and 3 bases from J, with 14 bases between. Looked up from germline, CDR1 is SQVTM and CDR2 is ANQGSEA. DNA for the CDR3: TGCAGCGTGCGGACGAACGGGGACACTGAAGCTTTCTTT. Translating it yields CSVRTNGDTEAFF.

V and J are TRBV6-1 and TRBJ1-2; a weak D match, TRBD1 (5 bases). CDR3 length: 12 residues. Trimming shortened V by 3 bases and J by 7 bases, and 9 bases separated the two germline ends. Germline V gene lookup returns CDR1 MNHNS and CDR2 SASEGT. The CDR3 DNA is TGTGCCAGCAGTGACGGGGGACTTGGCTACACCTTC. Translating it yields CASSDGGLGYTF.

About this clonotype itself: An end of the junction differs from the germline gene, which may be a read error. V is TRBV2 and J is TRBJ2-7, with 7 bases aligning to TRBD2. Germline V gene sequence: CDR1 SNHLY, CDR2 FYNNEI. The length of the CDR3 is 15 residues. DNA for the CDR3: TGCGCCAGCAGCCAAGCCGGGGGGTTCTCCTACGAGCAGTACTTC. The encoded protein is CASSQAGGFSYEQYF.

This clonotype was seen a handful of times. The chain uses TRBV13 and TRBJ1-2; D gene unclear. Trimming left V 1 base short and J 8 bases short, with 14 bases between. CDR1 and CDR2 from the germline V gene are PRHDT and FYEKMQ (reference sequence). The CDR3 spans 14 residues. The CDR3 coding sequence is TGTGCCAGCAGCTTAGAGCCAGGAATAGACGGCTACACCTTC. Its protein is CASSLEPGIDGYTF.

The V call is TRBV15, the J call TRBJ1-6, with D possibly matching TRBD1 (5 bases). Trimming removed 0 bases at V and 10 bases at J, with 10 bases between. This CDR3 has 14 amino acids. Germline V lookup: CDR1 LNHNV, CDR2 YYDKDF (reference sequence). CDR3 DNA sequence: TGTGCCACCAGCAGAGATACGGGGGGATCACCCCTCCACTTT. Translation gives CATSRDTGGSPLHF.

A remark on this clonotype: Since a much larger clone is just one base distant, this may be a read error. The V and J genes are TRBV29-1 and TRBJ1-2, with a tentative D call TRBD1 (6 bases). Germline V gives CDR1 SQVTM, CDR2 ANQGSEA. V shed 5 bases and J shed 4 bases, with 8 bases lying between them. The CDR3 spans 11 residues. The DNA of the CDR3 is TGCAGCGTTCAGGGGAGCTATGGCTACACCTTC. Its translation is CSVQGSYGYTF.

The chain employs TRBV7-9 and TRBJ1-1, with 7 nucleotides matching TRBD1. This CDR3 region has 15 residues. Germline assignment: CDR1 SEHNR and CDR2 FQNEAQ (reference sequence). V trimming: 5 bases; J trimming: 4 bases; junction bases outside the gene matches: 10. CDR3 nucleotides: TGTGCCAGCAGCCCCTCACAGGGGTGGGTCACTGAAGCTTTCTTT. It specifies CASSPSQGWVTEAFF.

This clonotype was seen only a few times. The rearrangement joins TRBV27 to TRBJ2-7, with D possibly being TRBD1 (6 bases). Deletions cut 6 bases from V and 0 bases from J, with 15 bases between. The CDR3 is made up of 15 amino acids. CDR1 is MNHEY, CDR2 SMNVEV, per germline (reference sequence). This CDR3 is CASRRTQGYSYEQYF. Here the CDR3 DNA reads TGTGCCAGCAGACGAACACAGGGATACTCCTACGAGCAGTACTTC.

As for this clonotype: Germline is not matched at one junction end, which may reflect a read error. V and J are TRBV6-6 and TRBJ2-5, with D possibly being TRBD2 (6 bases). CDR3 length: 13 residues. CDR1 is MNHNY, CDR2 SVGAGI, per germline (reference sequence). The CDR3 protein is CASATPGEETQYF. The DNA for the CDR3 is TGCGCCAGCGCCACACCGGGGGAAGAGACCCAGTACTTC.

This clonotype was seen once. The conserved phenylalanine or tryptophan normally closing the CDR3 is absent here, so this likely arose from a read error. Because the CDR3's place on the DNA is in doubt, the DNA is left out and the CDR3 is given as listed by TCRdb. V gene TRBV7-2 combines with J gene TRBJ1-2. Germline CDR1 is SGHTA and CDR2 is FQGNSA. Both ends counted, the CDR3 spans 10 residues. The CDR3 reads CASRTTGRTY.

Worth noting for this clonotype: A read error may account for a junction end that differs from germline. J is TRBJ2-7 and V is TRBV5-1; D is perhaps TRBD2 (6 bases). The length of the CDR3 is 14 residues. CDR1 and CDR2 (germline): SGHRS, YFSETQ. CDR3 sequence (DNA): TGTGCCAGCAGCTTCCCGGGACTTTCCTACGAGCAGTACTTC. This codes for CASSFPGLSYEQYF.

The chain recombines TRBV20-1 with TRBJ1-2; 8 nucleotides align to TRBD1. CDR1 and CDR2 from the germline V gene are DFQATT and SNEGSKA (reference sequence). This CDR3 has 16 amino acids. Trimming removed 6 bases from V and 1 base from J; junction bases left unmatched: 13. CDR3 DNA sequence: TGCAGTGCCTCCGGACAGGGCCTGTACCTTAACTATGGCTACACCTTC. It yields the protein CSASGQGLYLNYGYTF.

This clonotype was counted only a few times. Here the CDR3 DNA reads TGTGCCAGCAGTTTGGCCGGGACGTTCTACGAGCAGTACTTC. It specifies CASSLAGTFYEQYF. V gene TRBV7-6 combines with J gene TRBJ2-7, with D tentatively TRBD1 or TRBD2 (5 bases each). V was clipped by 6 bases and J by 3 bases, with 15 bases between them. The CDR3 totals 14 residues. Germline CDR1 and CDR2: SGHVS and FNYEAQ.

The chain links TRBV7-9 to TRBJ1-4, with a possible D match to TRBD1 (6 bases). The CDR3 totals 13 residues. V was pared by 4 bases and J by 8 bases, with 11 bases between. Germline CDR1 is SEHNR and CDR2 is FQNEAQ (reference sequence). The CDR3 is CASSSGEVEKLFF. The CDR3 nucleotides read TGTGCCAGCAGCTCAGGGGAGGTCGAAAAACTGTTTTTT.

This clonotype was seen a few times. The chain is built from TRBV7-6 and TRBJ1-3; no reliable D call. V lost 4 bases and J 4 bases, leaving 11 bases between the germline ends. Germline V CDR1 and CDR2: SGHVS, FNYEAQ. This CDR3 comprises 14 residues. The CDR3: CASSWTSPGNTIYF. The CDR3, as DNA: TGTGCCAGCAGCTGGACGTCCCCGGGAAACACCATATATTTT. The full variable domain, in which reference TRBV7-6 and TRBJ1-3 provide the parts outside the CDR3, is GAGVSQSPRYKVTKRGQDVALRCDPISGHVSLYWYRQALGQGPEFLTYFNYEAQQDKSGLPNDRFSAERPEGSISTLTIQRTEQRDSAMYRCASSWTSPGNTIYFGEGSWLTVV.

Note on this clonotype: The junction does not match germline at one end; this may be a read error. The rearrangement uses TRBV9 and TRBJ2-7; D assignment may be TRBD1 or TRBD2 (5 bases each). The CDR3 runs to 14 residues. CDR1 and CDR2 (germline): SGDLS, YYNGEE. The CDR3 sequence is CTSSGRGRGYEQYF. The CDR3 DNA reads as TGTACCAGCAGCGGCCGGGGACGGGGTTACGAGCAGTACTTC.

This chain uses TRBV10-3 with TRBJ2-7, with TRBD1 as a possible D gene (5 bases). CDR3 length: 13 residues. The V gene lost 8 bases and the J gene lost 0 bases, with 11 bases spanning the gap. CDR1 and CDR2 (germline): ENHRY, SYGVKD. DNA for the CDR3: TGTGCCATCGGACACCCGACCTCCTACGAGCAGTACTTC. Translated: CAIGHPTSYEQYF.

There are many counts of this clonotype. The chain links TRBV5-5 to TRBJ1-5; 9 nucleotides match TRBD1. With V trimmed by 0 bases and J by 6 bases, 4 bases remained unmatched. Germline V CDR1 and CDR2: SGHKS, YYEKEE (reference sequence). This CDR3 region has 15 residues. Written as DNA, the CDR3 is TGTGCCAGCAGCTTGGGTACAGGGGGCGGTCAGCCCCAGCATTTT. Its protein is CASSLGTGGGQPQHF.

The chain employs TRBV29-1 and TRBJ2-7; D possibly corresponds to TRBD1 (6 bases). Germline CDR1 reads SQVTM; CDR2 reads ANQGSEA. The CDR3 is 13 residues long. Trimming took 3 bases from V and 3 from J, leaving 12 bases between them. The CDR3 nucleotides read TGCAGCGTTGAGACAGGAGGACGCTACGAGCAGTACTTC. Amino acids: CSVETGGRYEQYF.

The CDR3 bases are TGTGCCAGCAGCCAAAACCGGGCTTATGGGTACTTC. This translates into CASSQNRAYGYF. The chain recombines TRBV7-8 with TRBJ2-5; no clear D. The CDR3 has 12 amino acids. From germline, CDR1 is SGHVS and CDR2 FQNEAQ. The V gene lost 5 bases and the J gene lost 13 bases, with 17 bases spanning the gap.